Ten or more counts support the clone carrying this T cell receptor beta chain. V gave up 4 bases and J gave up 1 base, with 7 bases separating them. Germline V gives CDR1 DFQATT, CDR2 SNEGSKA (reference sequence). The CDR3 loop spans 12 amino acids. The sample is PBMC spiked with counted cells of clone KT2. Fixed numbers of PBMC received varying amounts of KT2 cells. An oligo carrying a UMI was ligated to the cDNA 3' end. First-round PCR used 3 to 4 cycles and beta primers RC1.1 and RC1.2 covering TRBC1 and TRBC2. TCRdb re-analysed the UMI-ligation and nested PCR reads in MiXCR, keeping a single row per CDR3 protein. This table has approximately 57,000 distinct CDR3 sequences, approximately 13% appearing once. This sample was taken from a study of quantifying T cell responses using KT2 cells. The overall study: cDNA was made from DNase-treated RNA using alpha and beta constant primers. The second PCR ran as a qPCR until a predetermined fluorescence threshold was reached.

The sequencing sample was made of PBMCs spiked with cells of the T cell clone KT2. The sequence came from a human donor. This rearrangement joins TRBV20-1 to TRBJ1-2; no reliable D call. CDR3 region: CSAKGYNYGYTF. CDR3 DNA: TGCAGTGCTAAAGGCTATAACTATGGCTACACCTTC.